This T cell receptor (beta chain) was found in a study of identical twins. cDNA carried unique molecular identifiers, and a universal primer site was added by template switching. Each CDR3 protein gets one entry after TCRdb re-called the 5' RACE reads with MiXCR. The sample yields roughly 1.6 million distinct CDR3 sequences, 25% to 35% seen once. Sequencing was carried out using cord blood. This TCR was sampled from a newborn girl in good health.

The CDR3 reads CASSIDRTLTYEQYF. The CDR3 nucleotides are TGTGCCAGTAGTATAGATCGGACACTCACCTACGAGCAGTACTTC. The chain joins TRBV19 to TRBJ2-7; the D gene is possibly TRBD1 (5 bases). The CDR3 runs 15 residues. Germline CDR1 is LNHDA and CDR2 is SQIVND (reference sequence). V was pared by 0 bases and J by 2 bases, with 11 bases between.